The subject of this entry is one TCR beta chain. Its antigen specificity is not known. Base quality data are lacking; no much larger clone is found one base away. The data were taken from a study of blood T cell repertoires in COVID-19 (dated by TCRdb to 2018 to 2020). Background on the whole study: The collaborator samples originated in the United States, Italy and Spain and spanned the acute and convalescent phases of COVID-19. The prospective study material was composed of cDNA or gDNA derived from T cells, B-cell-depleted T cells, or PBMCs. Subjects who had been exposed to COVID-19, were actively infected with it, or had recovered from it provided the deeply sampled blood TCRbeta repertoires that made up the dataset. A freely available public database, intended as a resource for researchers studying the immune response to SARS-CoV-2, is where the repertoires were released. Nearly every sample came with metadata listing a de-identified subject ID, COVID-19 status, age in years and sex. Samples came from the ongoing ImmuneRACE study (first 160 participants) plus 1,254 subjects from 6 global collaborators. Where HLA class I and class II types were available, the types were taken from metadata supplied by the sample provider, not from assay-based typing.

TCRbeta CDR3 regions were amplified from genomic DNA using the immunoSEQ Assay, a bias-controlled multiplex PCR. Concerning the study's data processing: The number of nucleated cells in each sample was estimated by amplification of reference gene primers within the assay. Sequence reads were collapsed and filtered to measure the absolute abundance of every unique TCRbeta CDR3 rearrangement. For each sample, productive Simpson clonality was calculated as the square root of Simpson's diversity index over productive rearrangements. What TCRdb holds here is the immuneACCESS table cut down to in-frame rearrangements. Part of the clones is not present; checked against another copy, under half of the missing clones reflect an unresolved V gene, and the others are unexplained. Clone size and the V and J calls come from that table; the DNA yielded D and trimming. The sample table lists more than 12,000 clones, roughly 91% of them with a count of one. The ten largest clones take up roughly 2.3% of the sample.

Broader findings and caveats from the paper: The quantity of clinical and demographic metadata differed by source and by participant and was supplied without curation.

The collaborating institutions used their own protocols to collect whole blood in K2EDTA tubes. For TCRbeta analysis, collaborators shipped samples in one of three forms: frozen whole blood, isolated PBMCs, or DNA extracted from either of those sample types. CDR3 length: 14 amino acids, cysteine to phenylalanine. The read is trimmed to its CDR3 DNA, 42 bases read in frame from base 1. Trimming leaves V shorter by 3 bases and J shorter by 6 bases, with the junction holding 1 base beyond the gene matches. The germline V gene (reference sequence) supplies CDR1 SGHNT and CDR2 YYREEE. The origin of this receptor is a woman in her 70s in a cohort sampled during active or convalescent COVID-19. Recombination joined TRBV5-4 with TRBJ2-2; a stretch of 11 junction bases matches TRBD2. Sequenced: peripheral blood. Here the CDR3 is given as CASSSGLAAGELFF. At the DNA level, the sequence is TGTGCCAGCAGCTCGGGACTAGCGGCCGGGGAGCTGTTTTTT.